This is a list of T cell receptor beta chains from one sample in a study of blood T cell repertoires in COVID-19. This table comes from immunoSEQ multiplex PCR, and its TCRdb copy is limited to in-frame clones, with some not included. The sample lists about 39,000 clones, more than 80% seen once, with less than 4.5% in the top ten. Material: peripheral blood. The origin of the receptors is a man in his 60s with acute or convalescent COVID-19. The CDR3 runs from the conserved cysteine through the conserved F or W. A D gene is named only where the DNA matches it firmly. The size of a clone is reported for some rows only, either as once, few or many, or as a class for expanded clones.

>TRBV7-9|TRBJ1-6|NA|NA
TGTGCCAGCAGCTCTGGTCGGGGCCTCCACTTT
CASSSGRGLHF
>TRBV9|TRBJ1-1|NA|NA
TGTGCCAGCAGCGTAGGAGGGGCGGGGATGAACACTGAAGCTTTCTTT
CASSVGGAGMNTEAFF
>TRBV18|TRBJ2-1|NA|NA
TGTGCCAGCTCACTCTTCGACGGGGACAATGAGCAGTTCTTC
CASSLFDGDNEQFF
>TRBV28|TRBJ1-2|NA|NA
TGTGCCAGCAGTCCCGCCGGGGGCTATGGCTACACCTTC
CASSPAGGYGYTF
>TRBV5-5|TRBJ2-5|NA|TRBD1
TGTGCCAGCAGCCCGGGACAGTTCCAAGAGACCCAGTACTTC
CASSPGQFQETQYF
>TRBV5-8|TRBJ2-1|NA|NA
TGTGCCAGCAGCGGGTGGGGGGACGCCTACAATGAGCAGTTCTTC
CASSGWGDAYNEQFF
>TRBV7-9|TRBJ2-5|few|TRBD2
TGTGCCAGCACCATCTCAAGCGGGACCGGCGGGGAGACCCAGTACTTC
CASTISSGTGGETQYF
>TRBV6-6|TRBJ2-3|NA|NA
TGTGCCACCTGGGACTCGGGGGGCGTTAGCACAGATACGCAGTATTTT
CATWDSGGVSTDTQYF
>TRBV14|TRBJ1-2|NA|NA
TGTGCCAGCGATCTGGGGGGAGGAAGTGGCTACACCTTC
CASDLGGGSGYTF
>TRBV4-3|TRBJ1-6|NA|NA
TGCGCCAGCAGCCTACAGGGTCAAGGGGATTCACCCCTCCACTTT
CASSLQGQGDSPLHF
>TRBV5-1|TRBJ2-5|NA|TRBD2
TGCGCCAGCAGCTTGGGTTCCGGGGGGTACCAAGAGACCCAGTACTTC
CASSLGSGGYQETQYF
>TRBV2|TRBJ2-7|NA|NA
TGTGCCAGCAGTGCGGCCGCCGACAGAACGCAGTACTTC
CASSAAADRTQYF
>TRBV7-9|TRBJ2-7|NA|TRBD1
TGTGCCAGCAGCTCCCGCGGACAGGACGCCTACGAGCAGTACTTC
CASSSRGQDAYEQYF
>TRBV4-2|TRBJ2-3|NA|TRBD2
TGTGCCAGCAGCCCTGGCGGAGCGGGAGGGACCGATACGCAGTATTTT
CASSPGGAGGTDTQYF
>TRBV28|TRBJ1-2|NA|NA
TGTGCCAGCAGACCCCAGGATACATATGGCTACACCTTC
CASRPQDTYGYTF
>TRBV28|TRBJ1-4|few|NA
TGTGCCAGCAGTTTAGGGAGGGATGTGGAAAAACTGTTTTTT
CASSLGRDVEKLFF
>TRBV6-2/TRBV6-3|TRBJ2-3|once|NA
TGTGCCAGCAGTTATGGAGGGATGGATACGCAGTATTTT
CASSYGGMDTQYF
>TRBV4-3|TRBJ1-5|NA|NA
TGCGCCAGCAGCCGAGGAATGAATCAGCCCCAGCATTTT
CASSRGMNQPQHF
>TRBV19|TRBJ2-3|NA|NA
TGTGCCAGTAGTATAGACCGTGACAATACGCAGTATTTT
CASSIDRDNTQYF